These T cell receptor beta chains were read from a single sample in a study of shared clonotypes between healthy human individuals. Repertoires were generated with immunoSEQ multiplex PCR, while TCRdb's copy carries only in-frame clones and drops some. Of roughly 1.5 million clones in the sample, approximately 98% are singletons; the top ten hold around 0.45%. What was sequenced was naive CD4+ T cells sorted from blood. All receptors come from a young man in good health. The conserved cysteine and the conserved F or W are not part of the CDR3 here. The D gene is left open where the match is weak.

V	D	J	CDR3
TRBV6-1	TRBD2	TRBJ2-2	ASSAELAGGYTGELF
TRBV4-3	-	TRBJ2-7	ASSQDITRGLYEQY
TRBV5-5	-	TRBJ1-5	ASSLGVLSNQPQH
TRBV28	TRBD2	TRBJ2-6	ASHKGTSGFSGANVLT
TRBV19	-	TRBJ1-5	ASSSNPTGQPQH
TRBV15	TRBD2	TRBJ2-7	ATSRDKRGGRYEQY
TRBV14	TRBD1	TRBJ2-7	ASSPISGTGALEQY
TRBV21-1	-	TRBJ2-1	ASGQSYNEQF
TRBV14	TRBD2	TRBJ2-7	ASSLGLAGAEQY
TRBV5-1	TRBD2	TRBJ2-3	ASSTGLAGVADTQY
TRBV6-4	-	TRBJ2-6	ASSDFDGTSGANVLT
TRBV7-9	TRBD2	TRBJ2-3	ASSRNSGRLADTQY
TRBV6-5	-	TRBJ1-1	ASSYKPDTEAF
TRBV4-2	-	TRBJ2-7	ASSQEGGPSNYEQY
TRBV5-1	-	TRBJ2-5	ASSTTPGTRETQY
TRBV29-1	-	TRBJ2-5	SVIRADETQY
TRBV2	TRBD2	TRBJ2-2	ASRGAGGLIGELF
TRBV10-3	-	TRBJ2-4	AISEILAKNIQY
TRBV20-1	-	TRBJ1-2	SASPGLGYT
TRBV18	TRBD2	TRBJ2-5	ASSQTGTSGRAGETQY
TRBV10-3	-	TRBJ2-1	AISGEEYNEQF
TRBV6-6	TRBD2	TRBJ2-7	ASSSGGLNEQY
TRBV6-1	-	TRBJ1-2	ASSWRVSDGYT
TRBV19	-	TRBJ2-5	ASSTRAWGETQY
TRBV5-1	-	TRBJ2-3	ASSLGRVTDTQY
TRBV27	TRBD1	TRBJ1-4	ASSGQGGEKLF
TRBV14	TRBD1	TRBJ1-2	ASSQEGDSYGYT
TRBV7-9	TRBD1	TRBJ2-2	ASSLASGTGWTGELF
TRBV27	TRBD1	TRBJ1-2	ASRPDRENYGYT
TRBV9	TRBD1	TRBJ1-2	ASRDRGANYGYT
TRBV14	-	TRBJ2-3	ASSQSSGEDTQY
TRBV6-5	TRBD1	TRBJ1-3	ASSSPGQGIYTIY
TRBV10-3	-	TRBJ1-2	AIRGVGYT
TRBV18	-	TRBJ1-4	ASSKLGGEKLF
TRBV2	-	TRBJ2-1	ASWGARVGYEQF